The present entry profiles one TCR beta chain with its context. The sample belongs to a study of blood T cell repertoires in COVID-19. Profiling relied on immunoSEQ multiplex PCR, and the TCRdb table lists in-frame clones only, not all of them. The sample has 150,000 to 200,000 clones; 82% are singletons. Per the germline V gene, CDR1 is SGDLS and CDR2 is YYNGEE. This CDR3 contains 15 residues. Trimming at V came to 3 bases and at J to 7 bases, leaving 10 bases not matched to a gene. This sequence originates from a woman aged 55-75 years with acute COVID-19. The rearrangement uses TRBV9 and TRBJ1-5, with 7 bases identical to TRBD1. The sequencing input was PBMCs or T cells enriched from blood (not recorded which). The DNA for the CDR3 is TGTGCCAGCAGCGCATGGGACAGACGGGACCAGCCCCAGCATTTT. It codes for CASSAWDRRDQPQHF.